Here is one T cell receptor (beta chain) with its context. The source of the sample is a study of T-cell memory formation after mild COVID-19. The CDR3 length is 16 residues. Trimming took 0 bases from V and 3 from J; bases not matched to a gene: 5. Looked up from germline, CDR1 is SGHRS and CDR2 is YFSETQ. Via MiXCR, TCRdb re-called the 5' RACE reads, giving one row per CDR3 protein. The table lists about 320,000 distinct CDR3 sequences, approximately 15% of them singletons. The chain links TRBV5-1 to TRBJ2-1; 8 bases are shared with TRBD2. The specimen sequenced was PBMCs or a T cell subset sorted from them (not recorded which). The clonotype originates from a man aged 18 to 30 who had mild COVID-19 (a few samples of this study predate the infection). Cell type and time point are not known. CDR3 amino acids: CASSLAVGGVYNEQFF. CDR3 in DNA: TGCGCCAGCAGCTTGGCCGTCGGGGGGGTCTACAATGAGCAGTTCTTC.